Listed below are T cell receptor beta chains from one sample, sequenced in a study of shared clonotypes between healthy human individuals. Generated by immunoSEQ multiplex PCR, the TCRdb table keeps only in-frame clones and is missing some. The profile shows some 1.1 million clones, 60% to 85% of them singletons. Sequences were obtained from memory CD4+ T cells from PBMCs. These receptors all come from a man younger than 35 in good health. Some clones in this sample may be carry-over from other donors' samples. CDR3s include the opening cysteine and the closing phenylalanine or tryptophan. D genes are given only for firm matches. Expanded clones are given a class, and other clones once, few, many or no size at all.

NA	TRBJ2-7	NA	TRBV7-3	CASSLTRDSYEQYF	TGTGCCAGCAGCTTAACGAGGGACTCCTACGAGCAGTACTTC
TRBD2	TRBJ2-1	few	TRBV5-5	CASSPTTSGSLLYNEQFF	TGTGCCAGCAGCCCCACGACTAGCGGGAGTCTACTCTACAATGAGCAGTTCTTC
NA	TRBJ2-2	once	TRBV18	CASSPRTGELFF	TGTGCCAGCTCACCACGGACCGGGGAGCTGTTTTTT
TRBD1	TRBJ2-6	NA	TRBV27	CASRSGTGAGANVLTF	TGTGCCAGCAGGTCCGGGACAGGGGCTGGGGCCAACGTCCTGACTTTC
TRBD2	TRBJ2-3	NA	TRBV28	CASRRVSGTGGTDTQYF	TGTGCCAGCAGACGAGTAAGCGGGACTGGTGGGACAGATACGCAGTATTTT
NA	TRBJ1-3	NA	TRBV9	CASSGGSGNTIYF	TGTGCCAGCAGCGGGGGGTCTGGAAACACCATATATTTT
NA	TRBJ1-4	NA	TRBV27	CASSSGGEKLFF	TGTGCCAGCAGTTCCGGGGGTGAAAAACTGTTTTTT
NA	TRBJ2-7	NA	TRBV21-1	CASSKVKSYEQYF	TGTGCCAGCAGCAAAGTAAAGAGCTACGAGCAGTACTTC
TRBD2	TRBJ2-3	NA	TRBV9	CASRDYTDTQYF	TGTGCCAGCCGGGACTACACAGATACGCAGTATTTT
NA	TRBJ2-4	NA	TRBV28	CASFTVLGNIQYF	TGTGCCAGCTTTACAGTACTTGGGAACATTCAGTACTTC
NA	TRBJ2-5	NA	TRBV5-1	CASSLGIQETQYF	TGCGCCAGCAGCTTGGGCATCCAAGAGACCCAGTACTTC
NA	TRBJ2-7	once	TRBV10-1	CASSDGDEQYF	TGCGCCAGCAGTGACGGGGACGAGCAGTACTTC
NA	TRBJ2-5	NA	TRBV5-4	CASSLAKGGETQYF	TGTGCCAGCAGCTTGGCCAAGGGGGGAGAGACCCAGTACTTC
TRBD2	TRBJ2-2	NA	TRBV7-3	CASSLLAGETGELFF	TGTGCCAGCAGCTTACTCGCGGGAGAGACCGGGGAGCTGTTTTTT
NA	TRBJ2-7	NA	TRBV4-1	CASSRTSAASYEQYF	TGCGCCAGCAGCCGGACTTCGGCCGCATCCTACGAGCAGTACTTC
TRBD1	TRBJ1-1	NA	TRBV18	CASSPRTGMNTEAFF	TGTGCCAGCTCTCCTCGGACAGGGATGAACACTGAAGCTTTCTTT
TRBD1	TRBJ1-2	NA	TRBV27	CASRTFGDRGGYGYTF	TGTGCCAGCAGGACGTTCGGGGACAGGGGAGGCTATGGCTACACCTTC
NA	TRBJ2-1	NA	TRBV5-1	CASSLPAGSFRGYNEQFF	TGCGCCAGCAGCTTGCCAGCGGGCAGCTTCAGAGGGTACAATGAGCAGTTCTTC
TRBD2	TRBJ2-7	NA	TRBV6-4	CASRRSPGTRPYEQYF	TGTGCCAGCAGACGCTCACCCGGGACTAGGCCCTACGAGCAGTACTTC
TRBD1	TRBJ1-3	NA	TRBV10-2	CASRADRGRNTIYF	TGCGCCAGCAGGGCGGACAGGGGGCGAAACACCATATATTTT
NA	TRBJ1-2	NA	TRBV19	CASSLYAGSYYGYTF	TGTGCCAGTAGTCTATATGCCGGGAGTTACTATGGCTACACCTTC
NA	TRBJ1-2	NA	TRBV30	CAWSPGEGSYGYTF	TGTGCCTGGAGCCCTGGGGAGGGGTCCTATGGCTACACCTTC
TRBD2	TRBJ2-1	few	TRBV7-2	CASSTSSGSYEQFF	TGTGCCAGCAGTACCTCTAGCGGGAGCTATGAGCAGTTCTTC
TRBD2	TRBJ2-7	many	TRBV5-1	CASSGSLAGGRSYEQYF	TGCGCCAGCAGCGGGAGTCTAGCGGGAGGAAGATCCTACGAGCAGTACTTC
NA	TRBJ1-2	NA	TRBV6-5	CASHTKRDYGYTF	TGTGCCAGCCATACCAAAAGGGACTATGGCTACACCTTC
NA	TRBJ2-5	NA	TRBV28	CASGASIRETQYF	TGTGCCAGCGGGGCTAGCATTCGCGAGACCCAGTACTTC
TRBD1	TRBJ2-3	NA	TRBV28	CASSKDRDPMYTQYF	TGTGCCAGCAGCAAAGACAGGGACCCCATGTATACGCAGTATTTT
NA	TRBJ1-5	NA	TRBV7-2	CASSLQGGGNQPQHF	TGTGCCAGCAGTCTTCAGGGAGGGGGCAATCAGCCCCAGCATTTT
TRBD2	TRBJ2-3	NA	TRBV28	CASSLGIAGQTDTQYF	TGTGCCAGCAGTTTGGGCATAGCGGGCCAAACAGATACGCAGTATTTT
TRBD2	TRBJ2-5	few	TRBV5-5	CASSSKRGQETQYF	TGTGCCAGCAGCTCAAAGCGGGGACAAGAGACCCAGTACTTC
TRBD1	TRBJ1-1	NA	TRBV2	CASSEQGAGTEAFF	TGTGCCAGCAGCGAACAGGGGGCCGGCACTGAAGCTTTCTTT
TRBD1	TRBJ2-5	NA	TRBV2	CASRATGKVQETQYF	TGTGCCAGCAGGGCGACAGGGAAGGTTCAAGAGACCCAGTACTTC
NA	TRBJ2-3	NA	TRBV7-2	CASSLVRPLGTDTQYF	TGTGCCAGCAGCTTAGTAAGACCCTTGGGCACAGATACGCAGTATTTT
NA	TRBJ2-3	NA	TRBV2	CASSEAGPDTQYF	TGTGCCAGCAGTGAGGCGGGACCAGATACGCAGTATTTT
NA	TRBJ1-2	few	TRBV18	CASSPTRESYGYTF	TGTGCCAGCTCACCAACTCGGGAGAGCTATGGCTACACCTTC
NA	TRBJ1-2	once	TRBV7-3	CASSPGATLTMASTF	TGTGCCAGCAGCCCTGGGGCGACATTAACTATGGCTAGTACCTTC
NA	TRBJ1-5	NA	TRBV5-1	CASSSGGAEGQPQHF	TGCGCCAGCAGCTCAGGTGGCGCTGAGGGTCAGCCCCAGCATTTT
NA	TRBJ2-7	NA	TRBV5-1	CASSSKSGAEQYF	TGCGCCAGCAGCTCGAAGTCGGGGGCGGAGCAGTACTTC
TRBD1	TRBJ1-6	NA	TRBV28	CASRKITGDNSPLHF	TGTGCCAGCAGGAAGATTACAGGGGATAATTCACCCCTCCACTTT
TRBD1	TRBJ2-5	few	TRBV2	CASRDRGETQYF	TGTGCCAGCAGGGACAGGGGGGAGACCCAGTACTTC
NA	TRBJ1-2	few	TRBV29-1	CSVGNLDYGYTF	TGCAGCGTGGGCAACCTTGACTATGGCTACACCTTC
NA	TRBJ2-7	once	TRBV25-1	CASSESRGAHHEQYF	TGTGCCAGCAGTGAATCGCGGGGCGCCCATCACGAGCAGTACTTC
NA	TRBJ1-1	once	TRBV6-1	CASSEGMGGSRWTEAFF	TGTGCCAGCAGTGAGGGCATGGGCGGGAGTAGGTGGACTGAAGCTTTCTTT
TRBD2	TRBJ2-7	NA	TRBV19	CASSITGTSGNEQYF	TGTGCCAGTAGTATCACCGGGACTAGCGGGAACGAGCAGTACTTC
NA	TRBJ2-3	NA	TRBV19	CASSIDRVLDTQYF	TGTGCCAGTAGTATAGATCGAGTTCTCGATACGCAGTATTTT